A single sample is the source of the 20 T cell receptor beta chains below, sequenced in a study of cytomegalovirus exposure and HLA in healthy donors. Primers for the PCR totalled 60 Vbeta and 13 Jbeta. The table came from immunoSEQ multiplex PCR; TCRdb's copy has only in-frame clones and leaves some out. The table records around 100,000 clones, about 80% of them present only once. The sample comprised PBMCs. Every receptor here comes from a woman younger than 35 in good health and CMV-seropositive.

This clone was seen only once. CDR3 DNA sequence: TGTGCCACCAGCAGAGAGGGGGTCTGGACAGTCTTCAATCAGCCCCAGCATTTT. Its protein product is CATSREGVWTVFNQPQHF. The chain employs TRBV15 and TRBJ1-5; perhaps TRBD1 as D (6 bases). Between the trimmed V and J ends, which lost 0 bases and 3 bases, there was a span of 18 bases. CDR1 and CDR2 (germline): LNHNV, YYDKDF (reference sequence). The CDR3 loop spans 18 amino acids.

Only a few counts were recorded for this clone. This chain links TRBV15 with TRBJ2-5; TRBD1 matches 8 bases. Germline V lookup: CDR1 LNHNV, CDR2 YYDKDF (reference sequence). Germline trimming cut 1 base from V and 5 bases from J; bases unmatched to any gene: 3. The CDR3 spans 14 residues. In DNA, the CDR3 is TGTGCCACCAGCAGAGCGACAGGGGTGGAGACCCAGTACTTC. Its translation: CATSRATGVETQYF.

This clone has more than one count but fewer than ten. V gene TRBV28 combines with J gene TRBJ1-1; D gene unclear. With 2 bases removed from V and 2 bases from J, the gap between germline ends came to 6 bases. Looked up from germline, CDR1 is MDHEN and CDR2 is SYDVKM. The CDR3 extends over 13 amino acids. CDR3 amino acids: CASSLPGNTEAFF. In DNA form, the CDR3 reads TGTGCCAGCAGTTTACCCGGTAACACTGAAGCTTTCTTT.

The chain combines TRBV28 with TRBJ1-5; 7 bases agree with TRBD1. From germline, CDR1 is MDHEN and CDR2 SYDVKM. The ends lost 3 bases at V and 6 bases at J; junction bases unmatched: 11. The CDR3 extends over 16 amino acids. The CDR3 spells CASSFPYRQGAQPQHF. The CDR3 DNA is TGTGCCAGCAGTTTCCCTTATCGACAGGGAGCTCAGCCCCAGCATTTT.

The chain combines TRBV19 with TRBJ1-3; D might be TRBD1 (5 bases). Germline values: CDR1 LNHDA, CDR2 SQIVND (reference sequence). The CDR3 spans 14 residues. The ends were cut back, 5 bases at V and 0 bases at J, with 8 bases in the middle. CDR3 residues: CASSPGHSGNTIYF. The CDR3 DNA reads TGTGCCAGTAGTCCAGGGCACTCTGGAAACACCATATATTTT.

This chain connects TRBV30 to TRBJ1-1; the match to TRBD1 covers 7 bases. This CDR3 has 14 residues. Germline V gene data show CDR1 as GTSNPN and CDR2 as SVGIG (reference sequence). Trimming removed 5 bases from V and 1 base from J; junction bases left unmatched: 7. DNA for the CDR3: TGTGCCTGGGGGAAGGGGGCATGGAACACTGAAGCTTTCTTT. It codes for CAWGKGAWNTEAFF.

This chain connects TRBV5-3 to TRBJ2-3; 7 nucleotides line up with TRBD1. TRBV5-3 is an open reading frame, and its role is uncertain. This CDR3 has 15 residues. V gave up 1 base and J gave up 2 bases; unmatched junction bases: 4. CDR3 in amino acids: CARSLQGVDTDTQYF. DNA for the CDR3: TGTGCCAGAAGCTTGCAGGGGGTAGACACAGATACGCAGTATTTT.

J is TRBJ2-7 and V is TRBV5-4; 11 bases align to TRBD1. This CDR3 has 14 residues. Germline V gene sequence: CDR1 SGHNT, CDR2 YYREEE (reference sequence). V shed 4 bases, J shed 6 bases, and the junction held 6 bases outside the gene matches. CDR3 in amino acids: CASSVGQGEGEQYF. The CDR3 nucleotides read TGTGCCAGCAGCGTGGGACAGGGGGAAGGCGAGCAGTACTTC.

V gene TRBV19 combines with J gene TRBJ1-1; 8 nucleotides match TRBD1. In germline, CDR1 is LNHDA, CDR2 SQIVND (reference sequence). V shed 3 bases and J 2 bases; nucleotides not matched to a gene: 2. The CDR3 covers 14 residues. CDR3 nucleotides: TGTGCCAGTAGTATCGACAGGGGTAACACTGAAGCTTTCTTT. Amino acid sequence: CASSIDRGNTEAFF. Full variable domain (remainder filled in from reference TRBV19 and TRBJ1-1): DGGITQSPKYLFRKEGQNVTLSCEQNLNHDAMYWYRQDPGQGLRLIYYSQIVNDFQKGDIAEGYSVSREKKESFPLTVTSAQKNPTAFYLCASSIDRGNTEAFFGQGTRLTVV.

The rearrangement links TRBV7-9 to TRBJ1-4; 8 nucleotides line up with TRBD1. Germline CDR1 is SEHNR and CDR2 is FQNEAQ (reference sequence). The CDR3 loop spans 15 amino acids. The V and J ends lost 2 bases and 5 bases, in that order; junction bases with no gene match: 4. The CDR3 here is CASSLQGAGNEKLFF. CDR3 nucleotide sequence: TGTGCCAGCAGCTTACAGGGGGCTGGGAATGAAAAACTGTTTTTT. Complete variable domain (other parts from reference TRBV7-9 and TRBJ1-4): DTGVSQNPRHKITKRGQNVTFRCDPISEHNRLYWYRQTLGQGPEFLTYFQNEAQLEKSRLLSDRFSAERPKGSFSTLEIQRTEQGDSAMYLCASSLQGAGNEKLFFGSGTQLSVL.

The chain links TRBV19 to TRBJ1-5; D is unclear. Germline CDR1 is LNHDA and CDR2 is SQIVND (reference sequence). V gave up 4 bases and J gave up 2 bases, with 6 bases separating them. CDR3 size: 13 residues. CDR3 amino acids: CASSRRGNQPQHF. CDR3 in DNA: TGTGCCAGTAGTAGGAGGGGCAATCAGCCCCAGCATTTT.

CDR3 protein: CASQGALDYGYTF. CDR3 sequence (DNA): TGCGCCAGTCAGGGGGCTCTTGACTATGGCTACACCTTC. This chain links TRBV4-1 with TRBJ1-2, with 8 nucleotides matching TRBD1. The CDR3 contains 13 residues. Germline-derived CDR1 and CDR2 are MGHRA and YSYEKL. J was trimmed by 3 bases and V by 9 bases; bases with no gene match: 6.

The genes are TRBV14 and TRBJ2-3; possibly TRBD1 for D (6 bases). Trimming took 5 bases from V and 3 from J, leaving 15 bases between them. The CDR3 is 15 amino acids. Germline V lookup: CDR1 SGHDN, CDR2 FVKESK. The CDR3 sequence is CASSSLGTGTDTQYF. Here the CDR3 DNA reads TGTGCCAGCAGCTCCCTCGGTACAGGGACAGATACGCAGTATTTT.

The chain is built from TRBV6-1 and TRBJ1-3; D is ambiguous. This CDR3 has 16 residues. The ends were cut back, 2 bases at V and 0 bases at J, with 11 bases in the middle. CDR1 is MNHNS and CDR2 is SASEGT in the germline V gene. CDR3 bases: TGTGCCAGCAGTGAACCGGGTATCCTCTCTGGAAACACCATATATTTT. It translates to CASSEPGILSGNTIYF.

This clone turned up a few times. CDR3 sequence reads: CASSDQGQETQYF. The CDR3 nucleotides read TGCGCCAGCAGTGATCAGGGCCAAGAGACCCAGTACTTC. The chain combines TRBV10-1 with TRBJ2-5; TRBD1 is a possible D gene (5 bases). CDR3 size: 13 residues. Germline CDR1 and CDR2: WNHNN and SYGVQD (reference sequence). V lost 3 bases and J 1 base, leaving 6 bases between the germline ends.

This clone was recorded once. The chain couples TRBV4-1 to TRBJ2-3; no firm D call. This CDR3 comprises 15 residues. The germline CDR1 and CDR2 sequences are MGHRA and YSYEKL. Trimming pared 5 bases from V and 5 bases from J, leaving 17 bases between. The CDR3 nucleotides read TGCGCCAGCAGCTACGATCCTAAACCGGGAGATACGCAGTATTTT. It is translated as CASSYDPKPGDTQYF.

The chain couples TRBV7-3 to TRBJ2-7, with TRBD2 matching over 14 bases. The CDR3 sequence is 15 residues long. In germline, CDR1 is SGHTA, CDR2 FQGTGA. V lost 5 bases to trimming and J lost 6 bases; unmatched junction nucleotides: 6. CDR3 DNA: TGTGCCAGCAGCCGGGGACTAGCGGGAGCCGGCGAGCAGTACTTC. This gives the protein CASSRGLAGAGEQYF. Full variable domain (rest looked up from reference TRBV7-3 and TRBJ2-7): GAGVSQTPSNKVTEKGKYVELRCDPISGHTALYWYRQSLGQGPEFLIYFQGTGAADDSGLPNDRFFAVRPEGSVSTLKIQRTERGDSAVYLCASSRGLAGAGEQYFGPGTRLTVT.

As regards this clone: A junction boundary mismatches the germline segment, possibly from a read error. The gene calls are TRBV14 and TRBJ1-2; D call uncertain. CDR1 and CDR2 from the germline V gene are SGHDN and FVKESK. The CDR3 has 15 amino acids. The chain's CDR3 is CASSQDFSGKHGYPF. CDR3 nucleotides: TGTGCCAGCAGCCAAGACTTCTCGGGGAAACATGGCTACCCCTTC.

The V gene is TRBV6-5, the J gene TRBJ2-1; D uncertain. With 2 bases removed from V and 8 bases from J, the gap between germline ends came to 16 bases. CDR3 length: 15 residues. Germline loops: CDR1 MNHEY, CDR2 SVGAGI. The CDR3 DNA sequence: TGTGCCAGCAGTTACCGGGTATTTGGTTTCGATGAGCAGTTCTTC. Protein product: CASSYRVFGFDEQFF.

This chain links TRBV28 with TRBJ2-3, with 9 bases matching TRBD1. The CDR3 is 16 amino acids. Losses at the gene ends were 3 bases for V and 6 bases for J; bases not matched to a gene: 10. Germline assignment: CDR1 MDHEN and CDR2 SYDVKM. The CDR3 DNA is TGTGCCAGCAGTTTTTTCTTTACAGGGGGCGGGGATACGCAGTATTTT. Protein sequence: CASSFFFTGGGDTQYF.